What follows are 12 T cell receptor beta chains derived from one specimen sequenced in a study of OX40 agonist ivuxolimab in advanced cancers. Generated by immunoSEQ multiplex PCR, the TCRdb table keeps only in-frame clones and is missing some. The data contain about 64,000 clones, about 91% of them singletons. Here the sequenced sample was CD4+ or CD8+ T cells sorted from blood, taken in a trial of the OX40 agonist ivuxolimab. These receptors were taken from an adult with an advanced solid tumor such as melanoma, head and neck, liver or kidney cancer.

This chain joins TRBV11-2 and TRBJ2-7; the D call may be TRBD1 or TRBD2 (10 bases each). V was trimmed by 5 bases and J by 5 bases, leaving 16 bases between them. Germline V gene data show CDR1 as SGHAT and CDR2 as FQNNGV. This CDR3 comprises 14 residues. CDR3 region: CASSTSGTGDEQYF. The CDR3 DNA is TGTGCCAGCAGCACTAGCGGGACAGGGGACGAGCAGTACTTC.

The gene calls are TRBV2 and TRBJ2-1; D is possibly TRBD2 (5 bases). V dropped 5 bases and J dropped 10 bases, with 9 bases sitting between them. This CDR3 has 11 amino acids. In germline, CDR1 is SNHLY, CDR2 FYNNEI. In DNA form, the CDR3 reads TGTGCCAGCAGTTCGGACTTAGAGCAGTTCTTC. Its translation is CASSSDLEQFF.

The chain couples TRBV16 to TRBJ2-1; possible D gene TRBD2, 6 bases. The germline gives CDR1 KGHSY, CDR2 FQNENV. The CDR3 runs to 16 residues. The V end was cut by 5 bases, the J end by 5 bases, with 19 bases between. The CDR3 is CASSFRLDTGDNEQFF. CDR3 bases: TGTGCCAGCAGCTTTAGACTAGATACCGGAGACAATGAGCAGTTCTTC.

This clone was seen once. The same CDR3 is also encoded by other DNA sequences in this sample. This chain uses TRBV5-1 with TRBJ1-5; D is unresolved. This CDR3 has 13 amino acids. From germline, CDR1 is SGHRS and CDR2 YFSETQ. Trimming left V 5 bases short and J 0 bases short, with 6 bases between. As DNA, the CDR3 is TGCGCCAGCAGAACAGATAGCAATCAGCCCCAGCATTTT. It translates to CASRTDSNQPQHF.

The V call is TRBV5-5, the J call TRBJ1-2, with D possibly TRBD1 on 6 matching bases. The CDR3 is 14 amino acids. The germline V gene has CDR1 SGHKS and CDR2 YYEKEE (reference sequence). Trimming shortened V by 4 bases and J by 4 bases, and 14 bases separated the two germline ends. For the CDR3, the DNA is TGTGCCAGCAGCCCGGAGGTAGGGGGCTATGGCTACACCTTC. Translated: CASSPEVGGYGYTF.

The chain joins TRBV5-5 to TRBJ2-7, with no clear D. The germline V and J ends were trimmed by 4 bases and 4 bases, with 15 bases remaining between them. The CDR3 runs 14 residues. The germline CDR1 and CDR2 sequences are SGHKS and YYEKEE (reference sequence). The CDR3 nucleotides read TGTGCCAGCAGCAGTTATGGATCTGGGTACGAGCAGTACTTC. Translated, it gives CASSSYGSGYEQYF.

V is TRBV7-2 and J is TRBJ2-1, with 7 bases fitting TRBD2. This CDR3 has 17 residues. The ends lost 3 bases at V and 6 bases at J; junction bases unmatched: 14. Germline CDR1 and CDR2: SGHTA and FQGNSA. The CDR3 sequence is CASSLGGSLGGVNEQFF. CDR3 nucleotide sequence: TGTGCCAGCAGCTTGGGGGGGAGCTTGGGCGGTGTCAATGAGCAGTTCTTC.

The CDR3 region is CASSFFSGSVSSYEQYF. The CDR3 nucleotides are TGTGCCAGCAGCTTTTTTAGCGGGAGTGTCAGCTCCTACGAGCAGTACTTC. V usage is TRBV5-4 and J usage is TRBJ2-7; 9 positions match TRBD2. The CDR3 is made up of 17 amino acids. The germline V gene has CDR1 SGHNT and CDR2 YYREEE (reference sequence). V trimming: 2 bases; J trimming: 0 bases; junction bases outside the gene matches: 9.

The rearrangement joins TRBV30 to TRBJ1-2, with TRBD1 matching over 7 bases. Germline assignment: CDR1 GTSNPN and CDR2 SVGIG (reference sequence). The ends lost 4 bases at V and 5 bases at J; junction bases unmatched: 4. This CDR3 has 12 amino acids. CDR3 sequence (DNA): TGTGCCTGGACAGGGGGAGGGTATGGCTACACCTTC. Translation: CAWTGGGYGYTF.

This clone was observed a handful of times. The gene calls are TRBV9 and TRBJ2-1; 11 bases match TRBD2. This CDR3 contains 17 residues. Germline V gene sequence: CDR1 SGDLS, CDR2 YYNGEE. V lost 3 bases and J lost 9; bases outside the gene matches: 14. The CDR3 DNA is TGTGCCAGCAGCGAGGGGCCGTTTAGCGGGAGGGTTGGTGAGCAGTTCTTC. This encodes CASSEGPFSGRVGEQFF.

In nucleotides, the CDR3 is TGTGCCATCAGTGAGTCAGGGTACAATCAGCCCCAGCATTTT. This gives the protein CAISESGYNQPQHF. This sequence joins TRBV10-3 and TRBJ1-5, with D unclear. CDR3 length equals 14 residues. Trimming removed 0 bases at V and 3 bases at J, with 6 bases between. The V gene's germline CDR1 is ENHRY and CDR2 SYGVKD.

The chain links TRBV9 to TRBJ2-6; the D gene is possibly TRBD2 (6 bases). The CDR3 covers 16 residues. V was pared by 3 bases and J by 2 bases, with 12 bases between. Germline V gene data show CDR1 as SGDLS and CDR2 as YYNGEE. The CDR3 reads CASSEPWGAGANVLTF. The DNA of the CDR3 is TGTGCCAGCAGCGAGCCTTGGGGGGCTGGGGCCAACGTCCTGACTTTC.